The clone carrying this T cell receptor (beta chain) has only one observation. Here immunoSEQ multiplex PCR was the method, and the copy in TCRdb shows in-frame clones only, minus some. The repertoire holds around 69,000 clones, approximately 92% seen once, with roughly 2% in the top ten. The sample originates from a study of T cell changes during pregnancy in multiple sclerosis. V was clipped by 0 bases and J by 2 bases; unmatched bases: 4. The V gene's germline CDR1 is SGHNT and CDR2 YYREEE (reference sequence). The CDR3 consists of 15 residues. This receptor was identified in a female donor in good health, enrolled as a control in a pregnancy study. This specimen was peripheral blood, taken in the second trimester of pregnancy. The chain joins TRBV5-4 to TRBJ2-7; 8 bases fit TRBD1. The CDR3 region is CASSLAATGAYEQYF. The CDR3 coding sequence is TGTGCCAGCAGCTTGGCGGCGACAGGGGCCTACGAGCAGTACTTC.